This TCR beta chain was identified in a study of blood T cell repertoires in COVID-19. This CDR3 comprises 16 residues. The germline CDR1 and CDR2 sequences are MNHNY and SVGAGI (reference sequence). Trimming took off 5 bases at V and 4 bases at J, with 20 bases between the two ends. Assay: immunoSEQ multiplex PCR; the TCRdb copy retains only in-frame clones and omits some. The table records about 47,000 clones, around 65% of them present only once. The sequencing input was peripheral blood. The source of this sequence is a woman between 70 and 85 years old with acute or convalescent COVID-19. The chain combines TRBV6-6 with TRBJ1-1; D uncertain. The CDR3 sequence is CASSPKPDGVSTEAFF. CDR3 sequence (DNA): TGTGCCAGCAGTCCCAAACCTGACGGGGTAAGCACTGAAGCTTTCTTT.